This passage covers 29 T cell receptor beta chains from one sample sequenced in a study of CXCR3-negative and CXCR3-positive naive CD8 T cells. The study's findings and limits: More hydrophobic TRB CDR3s were found in CXCR3-positive naive cells than in CXCR3-negative naive cells.

These receptors' targets are unknown. The libraries of TRB cDNA were prepared using 5' RACE with UMI labels. TCRdb re-called the 5' RACE reads, yielding one record per CDR3 amino acid sequence without DNA. Its table records around 65,000 distinct CDR3 sequences. Sequencing was done on a sample of naive CXCR3+ CD8+ T cells from blood. As to subset: CD45RO-CCR7+CD27+CD95- naive CD8+ T cells expressing CXCR3 (TNR3+). Source of these receptors: a human donor in good health. Some clones in this sample may be carry-over from other donors' samples.

This sequence joins TRBV10-3 and TRBJ1-2. The CDR3 totals 13 residues. Germline CDR1 ENHRY, CDR2 SYGVKD. CDR3 loop: CAISESMGYGYTF.

The gene calls are TRBV20-1 and TRBJ1-4. This CDR3 is built from 15 residues. Germline CDR1 is DFQATT and CDR2 is SNEGSKA (reference sequence). The CDR3 sequence: CSARMSEEFNEKLFF.

The chain combines TRBV20-1 with TRBJ2-7. The germline V gene has CDR1 DFQATT and CDR2 SNEGSKA (reference sequence). The CDR3 loop spans 15 amino acids. The CDR3 is CSARTNLHLDYEQYF.

This sequence joins TRBV14 and TRBJ2-1; the D gene TCRdb calls, TRBD2, cannot be checked with no DNA. CDR3 length equals 13 residues. CDR1 and CDR2 from the germline V gene are SGHDN and FVKESK. This CDR3 is CASSPGLSAEEFF.

The gene calls are TRBV19 and TRBJ2-3; TCRdb outputs TRBD2, but without DNA this stays unchecked. The CDR3 spans 17 residues. Germline CDR1 is LNHDA and CDR2 is SQIVND (reference sequence). CDR3: CASTLWARGGNTDTQYF.

The chain links TRBV6-1 to TRBJ1-5; as DNA is missing, the TRBD1 call by TCRdb cannot be tested. There are 16 residues in the CDR3. Germline CDR1 is MNHNS and CDR2 is SASEGT. This chain's CDR3 is CASSAALGTGNQPQHF.

The chain employs TRBV25-1 and TRBJ2-7. Germline-derived CDR1 and CDR2 are MGHDK and SYGVNS. The CDR3 sequence is 14 residues long. The CDR3: CASSEYLKAYEQYF.

The rearrangement uses TRBV4-1 and TRBJ2-5. This CDR3 region has 15 residues. Germline-derived CDR1 and CDR2 are MGHRA and YSYEKL. This chain's CDR3 is CASSQESGRGETQYF.

The V call is TRBV5-1, the J call TRBJ2-5; TCRdb returns TRBD2, unconfirmable since there is no DNA. Germline V gene sequence: CDR1 SGHRS, CDR2 YFSETQ. The CDR3 length is 15 residues. CDR3 in amino acids: CASSQEDWEMETQYF. Together with reference TRBV5-1 and TRBJ2-5, the CDR3 gives the full variable domain: KAGVTQTPRYLIKTRGQQVTLSCSPISGHRSVSWYQQTPGQGLQFLFEYFSETQRNKGNFPGRFSGRQFSNSRSEMNVSTLELGDSALYLCASSQEDWEMETQYFGPGTRLLVL.

The gene calls are TRBV4-3 and TRBJ2-1; no DNA is available, so the TRBD2 call from TCRdb remains unchecked. Germline CDR1 LGHNA, CDR2 YSLEER. The length of the CDR3 is 15 residues. CDR3 sequence: CASSHAQGQQDEQFF.

V usage is TRBV28 and J usage is TRBJ1-3. This CDR3 contains 18 residues. Germline V lookup: CDR1 MDHEN, CDR2 SYDVKM. Here the CDR3 reads CASSLGVGSLSSGNTIYF.

This CDR3 reads CASSQGGLTEAFF. The V call is TRBV14, the J call TRBJ1-1; with no DNA, the TCRdb D assignment of TRBD1 cannot be verified. The CDR3 length is 13 residues. Looked up from germline, CDR1 is SGHDN and CDR2 is FVKESK.

The chain uses TRBV29-1 and TRBJ2-3; TCRdb reports TRBD1, a call that lacks DNA to check it against. Looked up from germline, CDR1 is SQVTM and CDR2 is ANQGSEA. The CDR3 is made up of 14 amino acids. The CDR3 here is CSVSGTDTSNTQYF.

This chain links TRBV12-3 or TRBV12-4 with TRBJ2-1; TCRdb names TRBD2, which stays unverified in the absence of DNA. The CDR3 has 15 residues. The CDR3 sequence: CASRRTSGGYNEQFF.

CDR3 sequence reads: CASTPRTGGKTDTQYF. This chain uses TRBV28 with TRBJ2-3; the TCRdb call, TRBD1, lacks DNA for checking. The CDR3 has 16 residues. Per the germline V gene, CDR1 is MDHEN and CDR2 is SYDVKM.

This rearrangement joins TRBV30 to TRBJ2-2. The CDR3 length is 11 residues. In germline, CDR1 is GTSNPN, CDR2 SVGIG (reference sequence). CDR3 sequence reads: CAWLSTGELFF. Full variable domain (outside the CDR3, taken from reference TRBV30 and TRBJ2-2): SQTIHQWPATLVQPVGSPLSLECTVEGTSNPNLYWYRQAAGRGLQLLFYSVGIGQISSEVPQNLSASRPQDRQFILSSKKLLLSDSGFYLCAWLSTGELFFGEGSRLTVL.

The V gene is TRBV6-2 or TRBV6-3, the J gene TRBJ2-7; TCRdb's D call, TRBD2, is unchecked because there is no DNA. This CDR3 is built from 16 residues. CDR1 MNHEY and CDR2 SVGEGT come from the germline V gene. CDR3 amino acids: CASSSPPGGGVYEQYF.

CDR3 protein: CASSPGLSGTQYF. The chain employs TRBV6-6 and TRBJ2-5; TCRdb's assignment of TRBD2 cannot be checked, as there is no DNA. The CDR3 consists of 13 residues. CDR1 MNHNY and CDR2 SVGAGI come from the germline V gene (reference sequence).

The V and J genes are TRBV5-1 and TRBJ2-7. The CDR3 has 12 amino acids. The germline V gene has CDR1 SGHRS and CDR2 YFSETQ. The CDR3: CASSEDGYEQYF.

This chain uses TRBV4-1 with TRBJ2-1; TCRdb's D call, TRBD1, is unchecked because there is no DNA. The CDR3 has 15 residues. CDR1 and CDR2 (germline): MGHRA, YSYEKL. The CDR3 sequence: CASSQAGDLYNEQFF.

The chain couples TRBV21-1 to TRBJ1-1. TRBV21-1 has pseudogene status. This CDR3 has 11 amino acids. The CDR3 sequence: CASSKSAEAFF.

The chain couples TRBV29-1 to TRBJ2-5; without DNA, the TCRdb call of TRBD2 cannot be checked. Germline V gene sequence: CDR1 SQVTM, CDR2 ANQGSEA. The CDR3 runs 15 residues. CDR3 amino acids: CSVGTSGNLEETQYF.

This chain connects TRBV20-1 to TRBJ2-6; TCRdb indicates TRBD1, and absent DNA this call remains unverified. The length of the CDR3 is 18 residues. The germline V gene has CDR1 DFQATT and CDR2 SNEGSKA (reference sequence). The CDR3 sequence is CSAIFRDRLNSGANVLTF.

The V gene is TRBV6-4, the J gene TRBJ2-7; the TCRdb D gene call, TRBD1, has no DNA to confirm it. CDR3 size: 15 residues. Germline loops: CDR1 MRHNA, CDR2 SNTAGT. The CDR3 loop reads CASSDSTGPTYEQYF.

The chain is built from TRBV29-1 and TRBJ2-5; the TCRdb D gene call, TRBD2, has no DNA to confirm it. From germline, CDR1 is SQVTM and CDR2 ANQGSEA. The length of the CDR3 is 16 residues. The CDR3 sequence: CSVEEKSGEWWVPQYF.

This chain connects TRBV4-2 to TRBJ2-2; as DNA is missing, the TRBD1 call by TCRdb cannot be tested. CDR3 length: 15 amino acids. CDR1 LGHNA and CDR2 YNFKEQ come from the germline V gene. This chain's CDR3 is CASRFEDRNTGELFF.

The chain couples TRBV10-3 to TRBJ2-5. Per germline, CDR1 ENHRY and CDR2 SYGVKD. CDR3 length equals 11 residues. CDR3 in amino acids: CAISDSWTQYF.

The chain combines TRBV12-3 or TRBV12-4 with TRBJ1-1. The CDR3 has 14 residues. The CDR3 sequence: CASSLSTVNTEAFF.

V usage is TRBV10-3 and J usage is TRBJ2-5; TCRdb names TRBD1, which stays unverified in the absence of DNA. Germline V gene sequence: CDR1 ENHRY, CDR2 SYGVKD. The CDR3 is made up of 13 amino acids. CDR3 sequence reads: CAISELTAETQYF.